A single sample gave rise to the 6 T cell receptor beta chains below, sequenced in a study of CXCR3-negative and CXCR3-positive naive CD8 T cells. 5' RACE that incorporated UMI labels was used to prepare the TRB cDNA libraries. After re-calling the 5' RACE reads, TCRdb lists one entry per CDR3 protein, DNA absent. The sample data list 45,000 to 70,000 distinct CDR3 sequences. Source material: memory CD8+ T cells from blood. These receptor sequences come from a human donor in good health. Some clones in this sample may be carry-over from other donors' samples.

The V and J genes are TRBV6-6 and TRBJ1-2; the D call of TRBD1 rests on TCRdb alone, since no DNA is present to check it. Germline V gives CDR1 MNHNY, CDR2 SVGAGI (reference sequence). The CDR3 contains 15 residues. CDR3 residues: CASSTSDRGSEGYTF.

The genes are TRBV20-1 and TRBJ1-1. CDR1 and CDR2 from the germline V gene are DFQATT and SNEGSKA (reference sequence). The CDR3 has 14 residues. This chain's CDR3 is CSASRGLPNTEAFF.

The chain recombines TRBV7-9 with TRBJ2-1; TCRdb returns TRBD2, unconfirmable since there is no DNA. Germline CDR1 and CDR2: SEHNR and FQNEAQ (reference sequence). This CDR3 comprises 14 residues. CDR3 in amino acids: CASREAGDYNEQFF.

This chain connects TRBV27 to TRBJ1-1; lacking DNA, the TRBD1 call made by TCRdb goes unchecked. Germline-derived CDR1 and CDR2 are MNHEY and SMNVEV (reference sequence). The CDR3 sequence is 13 residues long. The CDR3 region is CASSFAGDTEAFF.

The V and J genes are TRBV7-8 and TRBJ2-7. The V gene's germline CDR1 is SGHVS and CDR2 FQNEAQ. The CDR3 contains 14 residues. The chain's CDR3 is CASSFARTPYEQYF.

CDR3 loop: CASSSDRVIYGYTF. This chain links TRBV5-5 with TRBJ1-2; with no DNA, the TCRdb D assignment of TRBD1 cannot be verified. Germline V gene data show CDR1 as SGHKS and CDR2 as YYEKEE (reference sequence). The CDR3 loop spans 14 amino acids.